This TCR beta chain was recovered during a study of T cells in Graves' hyperthyroidism and ophthalmopathy. Study background: Specimen type is peripheral blood, collected at initial diagnosis prior to any treatment.

Each diagnosis drew on symptoms, thyroxine, TRAb, thyroid ultrasound and orbital computed tomography findings. Approximately 10 ml of fresh peripheral blood supplied the PBMCs. Amplified TCR beta CDR3 regions derived from RNA transcripts. Initially, a first-round RT-PCR of the TCR CDR3 employed the HTBI primer set. MiXCR was run by TCRdb on the multiplex PCR reads, yielding one entry per CDR3 protein. The sample shows about 590,000 distinct CDR3 sequences, more than 15% of them seen only once. This clonotype was detected many times. This receptor was identified in a woman in her thirties with Graves' hyperthyroidism. The sequencing sample was made of blood.

CDR3 DNA: TGTGCCAGCAGCGACAGACAGGGGAACTCCTACGAGCAGTACTTC. Its protein product is CASSDRQGNSYEQYF. The chain combines TRBV7-2 with TRBJ2-7, with 8 bases aligning to TRBD1. Losses at the gene ends were 5 bases for V and 0 bases for J; bases not matched to a gene: 6. From germline, CDR1 is SGHTA and CDR2 FQGNSA. This CDR3 has 15 amino acids.